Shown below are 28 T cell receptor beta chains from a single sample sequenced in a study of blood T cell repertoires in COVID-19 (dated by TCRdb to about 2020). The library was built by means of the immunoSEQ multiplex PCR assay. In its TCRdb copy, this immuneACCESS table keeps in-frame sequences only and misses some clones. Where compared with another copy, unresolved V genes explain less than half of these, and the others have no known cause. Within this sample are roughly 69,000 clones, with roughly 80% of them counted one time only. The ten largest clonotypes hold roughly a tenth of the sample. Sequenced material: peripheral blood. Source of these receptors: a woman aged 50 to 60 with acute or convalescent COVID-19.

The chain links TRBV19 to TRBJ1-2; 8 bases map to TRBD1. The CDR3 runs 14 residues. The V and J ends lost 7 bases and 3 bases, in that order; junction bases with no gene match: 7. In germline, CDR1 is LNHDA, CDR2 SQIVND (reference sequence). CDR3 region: CASTTGGKDYGYTF. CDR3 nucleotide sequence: TGTGCCAGTACTACAGGGGGAAAGGACTATGGCTACACCTTC.

Here the CDR3 DNA reads TGCGCCAGAAGGGACAGGGACTATGGCTACACCTTC. Its protein product is CARRDRDYGYTF. This chain links TRBV10-1 with TRBJ1-2; 9 nucleotides line up with TRBD1. The CDR3 length is 12 residues. Germline V gives CDR1 WNHNN, CDR2 SYGVQD (reference sequence). The trim removed 9 bases at V and 3 bases at J, leaving 2 bases unmatched.

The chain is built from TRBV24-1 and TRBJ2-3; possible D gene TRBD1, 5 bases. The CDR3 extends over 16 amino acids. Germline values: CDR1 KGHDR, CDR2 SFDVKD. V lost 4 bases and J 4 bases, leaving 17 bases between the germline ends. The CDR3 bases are TGTGCCACCAGTGACCCGAGCGCAGGGAAATCAGATACGCAGTATTTT. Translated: CATSDPSAGKSDTQYF.

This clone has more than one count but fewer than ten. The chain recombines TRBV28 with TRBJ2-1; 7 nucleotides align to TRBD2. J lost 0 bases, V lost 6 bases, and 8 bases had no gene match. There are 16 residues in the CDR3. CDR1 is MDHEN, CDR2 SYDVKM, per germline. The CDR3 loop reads CASSFGLVSSYNEQFF. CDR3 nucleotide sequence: TGTGCCAGCAGCTTCGGACTAGTTAGCTCCTACAATGAGCAGTTCTTC.

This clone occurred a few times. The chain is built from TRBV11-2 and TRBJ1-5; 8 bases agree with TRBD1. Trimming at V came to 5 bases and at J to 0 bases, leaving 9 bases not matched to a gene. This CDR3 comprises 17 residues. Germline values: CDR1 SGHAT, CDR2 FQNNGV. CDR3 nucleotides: TGTGCCAGCAGCCCAGGACAGGGCGCCTTTAGCAATCAGCCCCAGCATTTT. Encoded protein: CASSPGQGAFSNQPQHF.

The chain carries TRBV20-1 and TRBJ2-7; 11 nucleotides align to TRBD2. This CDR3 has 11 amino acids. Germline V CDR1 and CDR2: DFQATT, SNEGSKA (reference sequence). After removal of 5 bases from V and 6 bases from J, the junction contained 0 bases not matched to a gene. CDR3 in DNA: TGCAGTGCTGGGACTAGCGGCGAGCAGTACTTC. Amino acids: CSAGTSGEQYF.

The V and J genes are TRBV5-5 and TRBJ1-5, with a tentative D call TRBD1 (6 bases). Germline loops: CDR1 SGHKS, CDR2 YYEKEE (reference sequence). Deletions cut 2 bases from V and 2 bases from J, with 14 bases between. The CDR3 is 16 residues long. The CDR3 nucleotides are TGTGCCAGCAGCTTAGTACAGGGTAGCGGCAATCAGCCCCAGCATTTT. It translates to CASSLVQGSGNQPQHF.

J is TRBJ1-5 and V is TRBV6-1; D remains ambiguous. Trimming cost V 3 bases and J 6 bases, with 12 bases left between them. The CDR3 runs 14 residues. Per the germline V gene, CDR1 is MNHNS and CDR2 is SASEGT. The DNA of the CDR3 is TGTGCCAGCAGTGACGGGATCGAGGCTCAGCCCCAGCATTTT. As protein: CASSDGIEAQPQHF.

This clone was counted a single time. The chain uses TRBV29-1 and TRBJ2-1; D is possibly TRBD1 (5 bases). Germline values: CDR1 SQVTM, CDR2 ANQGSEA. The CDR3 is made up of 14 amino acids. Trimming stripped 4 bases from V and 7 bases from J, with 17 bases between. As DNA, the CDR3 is TGCAGCGTTGGAAAGGGGTCGTTCTATAATGAGCAGTTCTTC. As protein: CSVGKGSFYNEQFF.

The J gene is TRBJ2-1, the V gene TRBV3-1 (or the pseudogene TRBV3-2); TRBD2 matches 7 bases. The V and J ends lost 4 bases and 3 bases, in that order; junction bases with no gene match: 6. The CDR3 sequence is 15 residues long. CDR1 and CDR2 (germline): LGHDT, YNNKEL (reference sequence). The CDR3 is CASSPERGLYNEQFF. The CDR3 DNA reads TGTGCCAGCAGCCCCGAGCGGGGCCTCTACAATGAGCAGTTCTTC.

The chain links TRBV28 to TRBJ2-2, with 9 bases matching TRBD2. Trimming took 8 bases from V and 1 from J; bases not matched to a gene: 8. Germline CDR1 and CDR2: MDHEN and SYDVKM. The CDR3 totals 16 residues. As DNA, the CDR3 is TGTGCCAGCGGGGAAGCGGGAGGCTGGAACACCGGGGAGCTGTTTTTT. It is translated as CASGEAGGWNTGELFF.

CDR3 region: CASSLLLTPEAFF. The DNA for the CDR3 is TGTGCCAGCAGTTTATTACTAACCCCCGAAGCTTTCTTT. This sequence joins TRBV28 and TRBJ1-1; D gene ambiguous. The germline V and J ends were trimmed by 1 base and 8 bases, with 11 bases remaining between them. The germline gives CDR1 MDHEN, CDR2 SYDVKM. The CDR3 contains 13 residues.

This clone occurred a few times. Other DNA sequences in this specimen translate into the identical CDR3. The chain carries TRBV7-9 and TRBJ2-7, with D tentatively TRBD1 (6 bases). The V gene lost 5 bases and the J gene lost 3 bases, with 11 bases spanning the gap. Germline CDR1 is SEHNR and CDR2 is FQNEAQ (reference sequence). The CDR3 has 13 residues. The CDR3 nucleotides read TGTGCCAGCAGCCCCTTAGGGGGCTACGAGCAGTACTTC. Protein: CASSPLGGYEQYF.

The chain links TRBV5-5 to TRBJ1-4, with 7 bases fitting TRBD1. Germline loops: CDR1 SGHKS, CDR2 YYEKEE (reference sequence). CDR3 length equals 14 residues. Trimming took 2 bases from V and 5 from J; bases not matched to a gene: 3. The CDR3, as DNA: TGTGCCAGCAGCTTCGGACAGGCGAATGAAAAACTGTTTTTT. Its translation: CASSFGQANEKLFF.

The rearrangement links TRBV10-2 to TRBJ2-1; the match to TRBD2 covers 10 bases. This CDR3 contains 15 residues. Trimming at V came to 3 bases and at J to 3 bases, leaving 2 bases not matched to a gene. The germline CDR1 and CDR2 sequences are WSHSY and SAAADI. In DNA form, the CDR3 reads TGCGCCAGCAGTGATCAGCGGGGGGGCTACAATGAGCAGTTCTTC. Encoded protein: CASSDQRGGYNEQFF.

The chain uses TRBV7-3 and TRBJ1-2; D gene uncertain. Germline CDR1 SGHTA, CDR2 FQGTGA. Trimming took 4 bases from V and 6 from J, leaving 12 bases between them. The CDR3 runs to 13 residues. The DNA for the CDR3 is TGTGCCAGCAGCTCCGCGGGCCTTAATGGCTACACCTTC. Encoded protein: CASSSAGLNGYTF. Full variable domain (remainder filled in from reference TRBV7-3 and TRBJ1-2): GAGVSQTPSNKVTEKGKYVELRCDPISGHTALYWYRQSLGQGPEFLIYFQGTGAADDSGLPNDRFFAVRPEGSVSTLKIQRTERGDSAVYLCASSSAGLNGYTFGSGTRLTVV.

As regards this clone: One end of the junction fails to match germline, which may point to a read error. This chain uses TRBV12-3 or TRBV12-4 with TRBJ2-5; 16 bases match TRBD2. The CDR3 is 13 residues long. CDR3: CASQGLAGGLTDF. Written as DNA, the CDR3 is TGTGCCAGCCAGGGACTAGCGGGGGGGCTCACGGACTTC.

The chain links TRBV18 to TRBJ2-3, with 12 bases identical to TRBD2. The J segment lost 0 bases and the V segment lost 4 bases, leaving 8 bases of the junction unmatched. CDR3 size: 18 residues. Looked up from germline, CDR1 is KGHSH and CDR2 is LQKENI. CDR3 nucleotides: TGTGCCAGCTCACACAAACCCCTAGCGGGAGGGAGCACAGATACGCAGTATTTT. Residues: CASSHKPLAGGSTDTQYF. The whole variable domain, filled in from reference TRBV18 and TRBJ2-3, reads NAGVMQNPRHLVRRRGQEARLRCSPMKGHSHVYWYRQLPEEGLKFMVYLQKENIIDESGMPKERFSAEFPKEGPSILRIQQVVRGDSAAYFCASSHKPLAGGSTDTQYFGPGTRLTVL.

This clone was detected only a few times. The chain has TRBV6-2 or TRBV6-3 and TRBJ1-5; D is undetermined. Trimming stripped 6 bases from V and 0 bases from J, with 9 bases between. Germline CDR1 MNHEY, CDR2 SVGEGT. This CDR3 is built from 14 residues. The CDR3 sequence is CASSPTYSNQPQHF. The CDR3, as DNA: TGTGCCAGCAGCCCTACATATAGCAATCAGCCCCAGCATTTT.

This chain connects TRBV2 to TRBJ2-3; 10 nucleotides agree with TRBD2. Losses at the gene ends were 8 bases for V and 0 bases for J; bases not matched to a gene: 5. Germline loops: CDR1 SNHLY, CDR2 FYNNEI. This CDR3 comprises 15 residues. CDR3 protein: CASELTSGSTDTQYF. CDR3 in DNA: TGTGCCAGCGAACTGACTAGCGGGAGCACAGATACGCAGTATTTT. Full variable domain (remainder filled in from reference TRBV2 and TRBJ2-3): EPEVTQTPSHQVTQMGQEVILRCVPISNHLYFYWYRQILGQKVEFLVSFYNNEISEKSEIFDDQFSVERPDGSNFTLKIRSTKLEDSAMYFCASELTSGSTDTQYFGPGTRLTVL.

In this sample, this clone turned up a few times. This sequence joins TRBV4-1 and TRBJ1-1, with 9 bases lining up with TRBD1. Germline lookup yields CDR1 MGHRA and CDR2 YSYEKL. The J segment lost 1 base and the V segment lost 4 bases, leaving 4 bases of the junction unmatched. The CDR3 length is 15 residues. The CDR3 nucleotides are TGCGCCAGCAGCCGAACAGGGGGCTCGAACACTGAAGCTTTCTTT. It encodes CASSRTGGSNTEAFF.

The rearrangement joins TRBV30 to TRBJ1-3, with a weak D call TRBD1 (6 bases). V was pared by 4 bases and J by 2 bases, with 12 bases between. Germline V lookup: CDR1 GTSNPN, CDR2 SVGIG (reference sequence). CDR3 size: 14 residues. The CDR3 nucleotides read TGTGCCTGGAAGTTGTCAGGGGCTGGAAACACCATATATTTT. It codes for CAWKLSGAGNTIYF.

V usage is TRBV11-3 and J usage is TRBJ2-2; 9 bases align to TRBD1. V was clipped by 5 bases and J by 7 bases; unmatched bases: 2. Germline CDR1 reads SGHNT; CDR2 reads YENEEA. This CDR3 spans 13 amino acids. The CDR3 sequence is CASSRDRDGELFF. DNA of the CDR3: TGTGCCAGCAGCCGGGACAGGGACGGGGAGCTGTTTTTT.

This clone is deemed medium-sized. This CDR3 reads CATMLGNTGELFF. The DNA of the CDR3 is TGTGCCACCATGCTAGGGAACACCGGGGAGCTGTTTTTT. The V call is TRBV24-1, the J call TRBJ2-2; D uncertain. Between the trimmed V and J ends, which lost 8 bases and 1 base, there was a span of 7 bases. Germline V gene sequence: CDR1 KGHDR, CDR2 SFDVKD. The CDR3 is 13 amino acids.

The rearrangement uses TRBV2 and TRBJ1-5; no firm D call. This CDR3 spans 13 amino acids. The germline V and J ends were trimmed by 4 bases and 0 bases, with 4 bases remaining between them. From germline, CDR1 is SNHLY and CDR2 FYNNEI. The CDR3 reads CASSADSNQPQHF. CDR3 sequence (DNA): TGTGCCAGCAGTGCAGATAGCAATCAGCCCCAGCATTTT.

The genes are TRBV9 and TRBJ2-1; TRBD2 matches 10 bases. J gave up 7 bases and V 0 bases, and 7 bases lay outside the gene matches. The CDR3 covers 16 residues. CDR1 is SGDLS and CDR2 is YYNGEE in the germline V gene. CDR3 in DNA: TGTGCCAGCAGCGTAGTGGCTAGCGGGAGTGGGAATGAGCAGTTCTTC. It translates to CASSVVASGSGNEQFF.

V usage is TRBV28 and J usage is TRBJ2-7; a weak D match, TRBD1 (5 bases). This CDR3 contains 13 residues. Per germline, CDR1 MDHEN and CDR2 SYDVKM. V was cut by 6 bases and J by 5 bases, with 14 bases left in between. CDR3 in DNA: TGTGCCAGCAGAGGCAGGGTGGCGGACGAGCAGTACTTC. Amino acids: CASRGRVADEQYF.

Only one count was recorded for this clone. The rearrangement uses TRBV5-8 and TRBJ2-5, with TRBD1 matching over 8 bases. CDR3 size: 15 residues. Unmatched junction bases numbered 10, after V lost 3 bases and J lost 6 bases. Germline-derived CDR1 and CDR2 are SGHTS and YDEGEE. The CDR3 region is CASSSLQGAGKTQYF. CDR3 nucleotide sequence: TGTGCCAGCAGCTCTCTCCAGGGGGCGGGAAAGACCCAGTACTTC.